This T cell receptor (beta chain) derives from a study of T cells in Graves' hyperthyroidism and ophthalmopathy. Findings and limits, study-wide: For ophthalmopathy, model prediction preceded onset by a median roughly 5.9 months. Most clonotypes expanded in the thyroid (above 0.001) were also present in blood. Ophthalmopathy and stable hyperthyroidism were told apart by a 13 V-J model.

Between the trimmed V and J ends, which lost 0 bases and 7 bases, there was a span of 7 bases. The CDR3 has 12 amino acids. Germline V lookup: CDR1 SEHNR, CDR2 FQNEAQ (reference sequence). On the basis of clinical symptoms, serum thyroxine and TRAb, thyroid ultrasound and orbital computed tomography, diagnoses were made. This clonotype was counted many times. Its antigen remains unknown. The TCR beta CDR3 regions underwent amplification using RNA transcripts as the source. TCR CDR3 underwent first-round RT-PCR with the HTBI primer set. TCRdb independently ran MiXCR on the multiplex PCR reads; one entry per CDR3 protein. The sample consists of hundreds of thousands of distinct CDR3 sequences, about 45% of them appearing once.

The source material was peripheral blood or thyroid tissue (not recorded which). The chain combines TRBV7-9 with TRBJ2-7; the D gene is possibly TRBD2 (5 bases). This TCR came from an adult man with Graves' disease, either hyperthyroidism or ophthalmopathy (not recorded which). CDR3 in DNA: TGTGCCAGCAGCTTAGCTAGCGATGAGCAGTACTTC. Protein: CASSLASDEQYF.